Sequencing of this TCR beta chain was carried out in a study of T cell responses to AZD1222 COVID-19 vaccine. The CDR3 has 14 residues. Germline lookup yields CDR1 SGHRS and CDR2 YFSETQ. Trimming at V came to 4 bases and at J to 3 bases, leaving 6 bases not matched to a gene. Analyses pooled second doses at about 4 or about 12 weeks. Produced via immunoSEQ multiplex PCR; TCRdb's table is partial and in-frame only. The table has 100,000 to 150,000 clones, around 85% seen once. Sequenced here: peripheral blood, sampled 28 days after the second AZD1222 dose. The chain links TRBV5-1 to TRBJ2-7; 8 bases are shared with TRBD2. The receptor's source is an adult who received the AZD1222 COVID-19 vaccine. DNA of the CDR3: TGCGCCAGCAGCCTATCTAGCGGGTTCTACGAGCAGTACTTC. Its protein is CASSLSSGFYEQYF.